This entry is about one T cell receptor beta chain. Its antigen specificity is not known. No quality values exist for individual bases; no much larger clone is one base distant. The sample originates from a study of cytomegalovirus exposure and HLA in healthy donors (TCRdb year 2017). General notes on the study: In an earlier analysis of some 610 of the donors, 276 Gb of sequence data and roughly 100 million unique TCR beta sequences from approximately 180 million T cells were reported. An early release that covered approximately 600 HLA-typed donors contained 300 to 350 gigabases of sequencing data and around 80 million unique TCR sequences. The genetic ancestry cluster associated with self-reported Caucasian donors included 80% to 90% of the roughly 390 genotyped donors. The study aimed to test whether signatures of past pathogen exposure could be identified by cataloging public T cell receptors. The T cell repertoires of some 670 subjects were profiled by immunosequencing and related to cytomegalovirus serostatus. A separate validation cohort of roughly 130 different subjects was used in addition to the roughly 700-subject first cohort. High-throughput TCR immunosequencing, statistical association of individual TCRs with disease status, and machine learning were combined to predict cytomegalovirus infection status. A later analysis re-analyzed previously published TCR beta repertoires from 550 to 700 donors and added high-resolution HLA genotyping to study TCR occurrence patterns. The later analysis used no new phenotypic data to find candidate immune exposures, relying instead on TCR beta sequences and their occurrence across donors. An earlier analysis of about 620 of the donors applied high-throughput TCR beta sequencing to assess whether each TCR beta V gene segment acted as functional or pseudogenic. Donor age, sex, ethnicity and CMV serostatus were compiled together with the repertoire data. Genome-wide SNP genotypes for about 65% of the 666 donors were used in a later genetic analysis, which treated that subset as a discovery cohort. All discovery cohort repertoires had been generated on a single sequencing platform. HLA typing included class I and class II loci at four-digit resolution. The number of typed donors differed by locus: about 620-640 for A, B, C, DRB1 and DQB1; 500 to 550 for DQA1; around 580 for DPA1; and roughly 490 for DPB1. Roughly 5 DR-DQ haplotypes were handled as single units for association and clustering because linkage in the cohort was strong. Among under 450 genotyped donors of the cohort, an average of approximately 240,000 unique TCR beta nucleotide sequences were sequenced per donor, roughly 20% of them non-productive.

Library preparation employed the immunoSEQ multiplex PCR assay. The multiplex PCR relied on a mix of 60 forward primers for TCR Vbeta segments and 13 reverse primers for TCR Jbeta segments. The CDR3 region of rearranged TCR beta genes was amplified from genomic DNA with a multiplex PCR assay. The amplified TCR beta libraries were sequenced on the Illumina HiSeq System as 87-base-pair reads. Turning to the authors' computational methods: In a later analysis, approximately 74 million unique TCR beta chains were counted across the 690 or so repertoires, and some 10 million of these chains were shared by at least two donors. A nearest-neighbor algorithm error-corrected the raw reads and collapsed the reads into unique sequences, merging closely related sequences to remove PCR and sequencing errors. CDR3 sequences were aligned to IMGT reference sequences to assign V, D and J gene segments. Each retained sequence needed at least a six-nucleotide match to both a V gene segment and a J gene segment. A rearrangement counted as productive if the CDR3 had no stop codons and remained in frame with V and J, and every other rearrangement counted as non-productive. CDR3 was defined according to IMGT convention as the region running from the second conserved V-encoded cysteine to the conserved J-encoded phenylalanine. The earlier analysis of a few hundred of the donors excluded any sequence lacking an unambiguous match to a single V gene segment. In an earlier analysis of several hundred of the donors, V segments were called functional above 56.7% productive rearrangements and were called segregating when the between-donor standard deviation exceeded 5%. A statistical classification framework was developed to diagnose cytomegalovirus status using the catalog of TCR beta chain sequences. In a later analysis, TCR nucleotide sequences were compared against IMGT/GENE-DB human TR gene sequences so that V and J genes could be assigned. Using the TCRdist pipeline, a later analysis assigned CDR3 sequences along with most-parsimonious VDJ recombination scenarios. A later analysis defined each TCR beta chain by its CDR3 amino acid sequence plus V-gene family, and excluded reads lacking a unique V-gene family. To address suspected cross-contamination and a sequencing artifact, a later analysis removed over 500 highly shared, low-generation-probability nucleotide sequences. In a later analysis, a clonal expansion index for each public chain was calculated from normalized within-repertoire ranks of inferred template counts. In a later analysis, generation probabilities were computed with a VDJ recombination model fitted to out-of-frame rearrangements, and the resulting probabilities were checked against IGoR. Hypergeometric tests were used in a later analysis to score TCR-TCR, TCR-HLA and TCR-CMV co-occurrence, with a repertoire-size bias correction applied to the TCR pairs. False discovery rates were estimated in a later analysis by permuting HLA or CMV assignments 20 times. In a later analysis, co-occurring TCRs were grouped using DBSCAN, with TCRdist sequence similarity added in when clustering inside HLA-allele-positive subsets. Co-occurrence clustering excluded repertoires with fewer than 30,000 or more than 120,000 public chains, plus five with anomalous nucleotide sharing. The table comes from immuneACCESS by way of TCRdb, which keeps in-frame sequences with V and J called. Part of the clones is missing from these tables; in studies checked, under half for an unresolved V gene and the rest for unknown reasons. Clone size and the V and J calls come from that table; the DNA yielded D and trimming. The table for this sample lists about 140,000 clones; around two thirds of them were counted only once. The ten most abundant clones make up roughly 2.5% of the sample.

CDR1 and CDR2, per the germline V gene, are SNHLY and FYNNEI. The CDR3 numbers 11 residues from cysteine through phenylalanine. This entry keeps only the CDR3 DNA: 33 bases, framed from base 1. Trimming takes 10 bases from V and 3 bases from J, and the germline ends sit 9 bases apart. Overall results and qualifications from the work: A further reported finding was that TCR beta sequences accurately predicted the HLA-A and HLA-B alleles for most subjects in the first cohort. The presence/absence analyses assumed that sequencing depth was roughly uniform across donors, and that assumption may not be true. HLA typing was unavailable for some donors at each locus, so association tests used only the typed subset. It was suggested by the authors that the approach could potentially be generalized to other disease states and immunological phenotypes. The classifier was reported to diagnose cytomegalovirus status with high specificity and sensitivity in both the original cohort and the validation cohort. A later genetic analysis reported fewer N-insertions in productive TCRs among donors in an Asian-associated ancestry cluster than the approximately 670-donor mean. This cohort had only TCR beta chains sequenced, and the lack of alpha or paired-chain data limited which features could be detected. Correlated functional status among segregating V segments might be attributable to linkage disequilibrium, but an unknown experimental factor could not be ruled out. Three of the identified cytomegalovirus-associated TCR beta chains were confirmed in vitro to be specific for cytomegalovirus antigens. In the study, some 160 TCR beta chains were listed as associated with cytomegalovirus. A later analysis reported that several top co-occurrence clusters appeared linked to parvovirus B19, influenza, CMV and Epstein-Barr virus. In a later analysis, the rate of TCR association differed among HLA loci, with DRB1 alleles having the most associated TCRs and HLA-C alleles having the fewest. The only immune exposure information available for the cohort was CMV serostatus. At a false discovery rate of 0.05, a later analysis linked 15,000 to 20,000 TCR beta sequences to specific HLA alleles. Compared with equally common non-associated chains, HLA-associated TCR beta chains in a later analysis were more clonally expanded and had lower generation probabilities. Across donors, most TCR sequences were observed very rarely, whereas some public TCRs were present in many individuals. A later genetic analysis associated a missense DCLRE1C variant with V-gene and J-gene trimming of TCR beta chains, and an independent cohort replicated the association. Because counts were too low, 15 to 20 rarely observed V segments, including chromosome 9 orphons, were excluded from the earlier analysis of several hundred of the donors. Most CMV-associated TCR beta chains appeared to be HLA-restricted in a later analysis, and the HLA associations seemed to be driven largely by CMV exposure. Some IMGT-functional V segments, including TRBV6-2 and TRBV6-3, could not be told apart with the 87-base-pair reads, so those segments were excluded. When HLA alleles, especially DR and DQ, strongly co-occurred, TCR associations were difficult to assign to individual alleles. An earlier analysis of several hundred of the donors showed that most TCR beta V segments appeared in productive rearrangements either about 87% or about 30% of the time, which broadly matched IMGT annotations. A cluster of highly shared sequence variants was judged likely to represent a technical artifact of the sequencing pipeline.

In total, 600 or so healthy bone marrow donors made up the cohort. Cohort members were all nominally healthy when sampled, although unrecorded immune exposures were likely present. The donor was CMV seronegative and belonged to the group of roughly 330 seronegative cohort members. Each donor provided a peripheral blood sample, and peripheral blood mononuclear cells were used for TCR beta sequencing. The Qiagen DNeasy Blood Extraction Kit was used to extract genomic DNA from the blood cell samples. Source material: PBMCs. The TCR originated in a woman aged 40-49 years in good health and CMV-seronegative. The receptor chain draws on TRBV2 and TRBJ1-2; the D gene is possibly TRBD1, with 6 bases matching. This receptor has the CDR3 CATDRYYGYTF. The DNA sequence reads TGTGCCACGGACAGATACTATGGCTACACCTTC.